This T cell receptor (beta chain) was recovered during a study of blood T cell repertoires in COVID-19 (dated by TCRdb to 2018 to 2021). About the investigation overall: Samples covering the acute and convalescent phases of COVID-19 were provided by collaborators in the United States, Italy and Spain. The material from the prospective study consisted of cDNA or gDNA derived from T cells, B-cell-depleted T cells, or PBMCs. The dataset comprised deeply sampled blood TCRbeta repertoires from subjects exposed to, actively infected with, or recovered from COVID-19. The repertoires were made available in a free public database intended to serve as a resource for research on the immune response to SARS-CoV-2. Samples came from the ongoing ImmuneRACE study (first 160 participants) plus 1,254 subjects from 6 global collaborators. Sample metadata almost always included a de-identified subject ID, COVID-19 status, age in years and sex. Where available, HLA class I and class II types were obtained from metadata supplied by the sample provider rather than from assay-based typing. The paper as a whole reports these results and caveats: The amount of clinical and demographic metadata varied by source and participant and was provided uncurated.

A word on this clone: Its antigen specificity is not known. No base quality information exists; no much larger clone differs at one position.

TCRbeta CDR3 regions were amplified from genomic DNA by means of the immunoSEQ Assay, a bias-controlled multiplex PCR. The original pipeline was this. Within the assay, amplification of reference gene primers was used to estimate how many nucleated cells each sample contained. Sequence reads were collapsed and filtered to measure the absolute abundance of every unique TCRbeta CDR3 rearrangement. For each sample, productive Simpson clonality was calculated as the square root of Simpson's diversity index over productive rearrangements. Sourced from immuneACCESS, this table was stored by TCRdb with only in-frame sequences that have V and J called. A share of the clones is absent; for the studies checked, an unresolved V gene accounts for under half, and the remainder has no known explanation. V and J calls and clone size come straight from that table; D and trimming were deduced from the DNA. A total of fewer than 35,000 clones appear in this sample, 87% of them only once. The ten largest clonotypes hold approximately 2% of the sample.

Each collaborating institution followed its own protocols to collect whole blood in K2EDTA tubes. For TCRbeta analysis, collaborator samples were shipped as frozen whole blood, as isolated PBMCs, or as DNA extracted from either sample type. Between the V and J ends, shortened by 5 bases and 2 bases respectively, the junction contains 14 bases. The CDR3 contains 14 residues, cysteine and phenylalanine counted. Left in the record is the CDR3 DNA by itself, 42 bases read in frame from the first base. The germline V gene supplies CDR1 SQVTM and CDR2 ANQGSEA. Material: peripheral blood. This TCR was sampled from a man aged 50 to 59 with active or convalescent COVID-19. This chain joins TRBV29-1 to TRBJ2-3; a weak D assignment points to TRBD2 (6 bases agree). The nucleotides are TGCAGCGTTAGCACTACTAGCCTCACAGATACGCAGTATTTT. Its protein reads: CSVSTTSLTDTQYF.